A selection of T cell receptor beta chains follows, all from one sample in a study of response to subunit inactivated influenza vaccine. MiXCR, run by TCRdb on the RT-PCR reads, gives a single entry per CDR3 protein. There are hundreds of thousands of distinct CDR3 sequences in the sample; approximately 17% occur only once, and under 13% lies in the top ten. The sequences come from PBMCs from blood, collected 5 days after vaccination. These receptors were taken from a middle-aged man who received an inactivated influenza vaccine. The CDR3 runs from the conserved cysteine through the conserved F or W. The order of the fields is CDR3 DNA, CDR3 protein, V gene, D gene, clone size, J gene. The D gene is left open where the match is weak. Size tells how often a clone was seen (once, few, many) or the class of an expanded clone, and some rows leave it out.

cdr3_nt: TGTGCCAGCAGATTGGGACAGGGAGCCTACAATGAGCAGTTCTTC
cdr3_aa: CASRLGQGAYNEQFF
v_call: TRBV12-3/TRBV12-4
d_call: TRBD1
clone_size: NA
j_call: TRBJ2-1

cdr3_nt: TGTGCCAGCAGCCCCCTGGCTAGCGGGGGAACAGATACGCAGTATTTT
cdr3_aa: CASSPLASGGTDTQYF
v_call: TRBV7-8
d_call: TRBD2
clone_size: few
j_call: TRBJ2-3

cdr3_nt: TGTGCCAGCAGTCGAACGGGGGGGCAAGAGACCCAGTACTTC
cdr3_aa: CASSRTGGQETQYF
v_call: TRBV12-3/TRBV12-4
d_call: TRBD2
clone_size: many
j_call: TRBJ2-5

cdr3_nt: TGTGCCAGCAGTCCCGGACAGGGCTCCATGGAGACCCAGTACTTC
cdr3_aa: CASSPGQGSMETQYF
v_call: TRBV12-3/TRBV12-4
d_call: TRBD1
clone_size: once
j_call: TRBJ2-5

cdr3_nt: TGTGCCAGCAAACTCCCGGGACCGCTTTACAATGAGCAGTTCTTC
cdr3_aa: CASKLPGPLYNEQFF
v_call: TRBV27
d_call: NA
clone_size: few
j_call: TRBJ2-1

cdr3_nt: TGTGCCAGCAGCAAGGACCGGCTCGAGACCCAGTACTTC
cdr3_aa: CASSKDRLETQYF
v_call: TRBV7-2
d_call: NA
clone_size: NA
j_call: TRBJ2-5

cdr3_nt: TGTGCCAGCAGCCAAGAAAGCGGGGGGTCAGATACGCAGTATTTT
cdr3_aa: CASSQESGGSDTQYF
v_call: TRBV4-2
d_call: TRBD2
clone_size: NA
j_call: TRBJ2-3

cdr3_nt: TGTGCCATCAGTGAACTAGCGGGAGAAGGGACCGGGGAGCTGTTTTTT
cdr3_aa: CAISELAGEGTGELFF
v_call: TRBV10-3
d_call: TRBD2
clone_size: few
j_call: TRBJ2-2

cdr3_nt: TGTGCCAGCAGGACGACAGACAGGGCTAACTATGGCTACACCTTC
cdr3_aa: CASRTTDRANYGYTF
v_call: TRBV6-1
d_call: TRBD1
clone_size: NA
j_call: TRBJ1-2

cdr3_nt: TGTGCCAGCAGCTTGGTCGCGACAGGCGATACGCAGTATTTT
cdr3_aa: CASSLVATGDTQYF
v_call: TRBV5-6
d_call: NA
clone_size: few
j_call: TRBJ2-3

cdr3_nt: TGTGCCAGCAGTTACTCCCTTGGCGCCTCAGAGACCCAGTACTTC
cdr3_aa: CASSYSLGASETQYF
v_call: TRBV6-5
d_call: NA
clone_size: NA
j_call: TRBJ2-5

cdr3_nt: TGTGCCAGCAAAGGCAGTTCCTACGAGCAGTACTTC
cdr3_aa: CASKGSSYEQYF
v_call: TRBV28
d_call: NA
clone_size: few
j_call: TRBJ2-7

cdr3_nt: TGCGCCAGCAGCCCGCGGGACAGGGATACTTCACCCCTCCACTTT
cdr3_aa: CASSPRDRDTSPLHF
v_call: TRBV4-1
d_call: TRBD1
clone_size: NA
j_call: TRBJ1-6

cdr3_nt: TGTGCCAGCAAGACCCAGCCGGGGGGCTATGGCTACACCTTC
cdr3_aa: CASKTQPGGYGYTF
v_call: TRBV6-1
d_call: NA
clone_size: few
j_call: TRBJ1-2

cdr3_nt: TGCAGCGTTGAAGATGCGGTGGGGGTGTCGGATACGCAGTATTTT
cdr3_aa: CSVEDAVGVSDTQYF
v_call: TRBV29-1
d_call: NA
clone_size: NA
j_call: TRBJ2-3

cdr3_nt: TGTGCCAGCAGTTTCGGATGGGGTTATAGCAATCAGCCCCAGCATTTT
cdr3_aa: CASSFGWGYSNQPQHF
v_call: TRBV12-3/TRBV12-4
d_call: NA
clone_size: NA
j_call: TRBJ1-5

cdr3_nt: TGTGCCAGCAGCTCGAGGGGGCGAAGAGATGAAAAACTGTTTTTT
cdr3_aa: CASSSRGRRDEKLFF
v_call: TRBV7-2
d_call: TRBD1
clone_size: few
j_call: TRBJ1-4

cdr3_nt: TGTGCCAGCAGTTTTGGGATAGCGGGCACCGGGGAGCTGTTTTTT
cdr3_aa: CASSFGIAGTGELFF
v_call: TRBV28
d_call: TRBD2
clone_size: NA
j_call: TRBJ2-2

cdr3_nt: TGCAGTGTAGGCGGGACCGGGTCCTACAATGAGCAGTTCTTC
cdr3_aa: CSVGGTGSYNEQFF
v_call: TRBV20-1
d_call: NA
clone_size: few
j_call: TRBJ2-1

cdr3_nt: TGTGACATCAGTGAGGTCCCGGGAGGCCACTCCAATGAGCAGTTCTTC
cdr3_aa: CDISEVPGGHSNEQFF
v_call: TRBV10-3
d_call: TRBD2
clone_size: NA
j_call: TRBJ2-1

cdr3_nt: TGTGCCAGCAGCTTAGTGCTTTCGAAGGAGCAGTTCTTC
cdr3_aa: CASSLVLSKEQFF
v_call: TRBV7-2
d_call: NA
clone_size: NA
j_call: TRBJ2-1

cdr3_nt: TGCAGTGCTAGTTGGCTAGCGGGAGACGAGACCCAGTACTTC
cdr3_aa: CSASWLAGDETQYF
v_call: TRBV20-1
d_call: TRBD2
clone_size: NA
j_call: TRBJ2-5

cdr3_nt: TGTGCCAGCAGCCCTAGCGGGTCAACCAACGAGCAGTACTTC
cdr3_aa: CASSPSGSTNEQYF
v_call: TRBV7-9
d_call: TRBD2
clone_size: few
j_call: TRBJ2-7

cdr3_nt: TGCGCCAGCAGCTTGGATCCTTCAGGGGAGAATTCACCCCTCCACTTT
cdr3_aa: CASSLDPSGENSPLHF
v_call: TRBV5-1
d_call: NA
clone_size: few
j_call: TRBJ1-6

cdr3_nt: TGTGCCAGCAGCTTGTTCGGCACCGGGGAGCTGTTTTTT
cdr3_aa: CASSLFGTGELFF
v_call: TRBV5-5
d_call: NA
clone_size: few
j_call: TRBJ2-2

cdr3_nt: TGCGCCAGCAGCCAAGAGAGTACGGGGGGGGATGAGACCCAGTACTTC
cdr3_aa: CASSQESTGGDETQYF
v_call: TRBV4-3
d_call: TRBD2
clone_size: few
j_call: TRBJ2-5

cdr3_nt: TGTGCCAGCAGCCCCGGACTAGCGGGGGGGCTGTTGGACAATGAGCAGTTCTTC
cdr3_aa: CASSPGLAGGLLDNEQFF
v_call: TRBV11-2
d_call: TRBD2
clone_size: NA
j_call: TRBJ2-1

cdr3_nt: TGTGCCAGCAGGACAGGGCCGAACACCGGGGAGCTGTTTTTT
cdr3_aa: CASRTGPNTGELFF
v_call: TRBV2
d_call: TRBD1
clone_size: NA
j_call: TRBJ2-2

cdr3_nt: TGTGCCAGCAGCTTAACGTCCCAGGGTTTTCAGCCCCAGCATTTT
cdr3_aa: CASSLTSQGFQPQHF
v_call: TRBV7-2
d_call: NA
clone_size: NA
j_call: TRBJ1-5

cdr3_nt: TGTGCCAGCAGCTTAACGGGGAGTTGGGGCACTGAAGCTTTCTTT
cdr3_aa: CASSLTGSWGTEAFF
v_call: TRBV7-3
d_call: NA
clone_size: few
j_call: TRBJ1-1

cdr3_nt: TGCGCCAGCAGCCGAGAGGACAGATTGAACACTGAAGCTTTCTTT
cdr3_aa: CASSREDRLNTEAFF
v_call: TRBV5-1
d_call: NA
clone_size: many
j_call: TRBJ1-1

cdr3_nt: TGTGCCAGCAGTTTAGAAAGGAATCAGCCCCAGCATTTT
cdr3_aa: CASSLERNQPQHF
v_call: TRBV5-1
d_call: NA
clone_size: many
j_call: TRBJ1-5

cdr3_nt: TGCAGTGCGCATCCCCAGGGCGGGAGAAGCAATGAGCAGTTCTTC
cdr3_aa: CSAHPQGGRSNEQFF
v_call: TRBV20-1
d_call: TRBD2
clone_size: few
j_call: TRBJ2-1

cdr3_nt: TGTGCCAGCAGCAGGGACAAGAACACCGGGGAGCTGTTTTTT
cdr3_aa: CASSRDKNTGELFF
v_call: TRBV11-2
d_call: NA
clone_size: NA
j_call: TRBJ2-2

cdr3_nt: TGTGCCAGCAGCTTGAGGGACGCCTACAATGAGCAGTTCTTC
cdr3_aa: CASSLRDAYNEQFF
v_call: TRBV5-5
d_call: NA
clone_size: NA
j_call: TRBJ2-1

cdr3_nt: TGTGCCAGCAGCTTGGGAGGATCGAAGGGAAACACCATATATTTT
cdr3_aa: CASSLGGSKGNTIYF
v_call: TRBV13
d_call: NA
clone_size: NA
j_call: TRBJ1-3

cdr3_nt: TGCAGTGCTAGAGATCCGGGACAACAATCCGGGGAGCTGTTTTTT
cdr3_aa: CSARDPGQQSGELFF
v_call: TRBV20-1
d_call: NA
clone_size: NA
j_call: TRBJ2-2

cdr3_nt: TGCAGTGCTAGAGATCCGTTTAGGGGCCTCTCCTACGAGCAGTACTTC
cdr3_aa: CSARDPFRGLSYEQYF
v_call: TRBV20-1
d_call: NA
clone_size: NA
j_call: TRBJ2-7

cdr3_nt: TGCGCCAGCAGTCGGACCAGGGAAGGGACCGGGGAGCTGTTTTTT
cdr3_aa: CASSRTREGTGELFF
v_call: TRBV5-1
d_call: NA
clone_size: few
j_call: TRBJ2-2

cdr3_nt: TGTGCCCTAGGGGGTATCGAAAACATTCAGTACTTC
cdr3_aa: CALGGIENIQYF
v_call: TRBV5-4
d_call: NA
clone_size: few
j_call: TRBJ2-4

cdr3_nt: TGTGCCAGCAGTGCCCGGACAGGGGGCGACACCGGGGAGCTGTTTTTT
cdr3_aa: CASSARTGGDTGELFF
v_call: TRBV6-1
d_call: TRBD1
clone_size: NA
j_call: TRBJ2-2

cdr3_nt: TGTGCCAGCAGTTACCTACAGGGGATCGAGACCCAGTACTTC
cdr3_aa: CASSYLQGIETQYF
v_call: TRBV6-5
d_call: TRBD1
clone_size: NA
j_call: TRBJ2-5

cdr3_nt: TGTGCCAGCAGCTTAGGCGGGACCCCCCCCTACAATGAGCAGTTCTTC
cdr3_aa: CASSLGGTPPYNEQFF
v_call: TRBV21-1
d_call: NA
clone_size: many
j_call: TRBJ2-1

cdr3_nt: TGCGCCAGCAGTCCGGACAGGCTGGAAGAGACCCAGTACTTC
cdr3_aa: CASSPDRLEETQYF
v_call: TRBV5-1
d_call: TRBD1
clone_size: NA
j_call: TRBJ2-5

cdr3_nt: TGCAGCGTTGAAGGGCTCGGGGGGGAGGCCACAGATACGCAGTATTTT
cdr3_aa: CSVEGLGGEATDTQYF
v_call: TRBV29-1
d_call: TRBD2
clone_size: NA
j_call: TRBJ2-3

cdr3_nt: TGTGCCAGCAGCCAGCAGAGCGGGACCGGGGAGCTGTTTTTT
cdr3_aa: CASSQQSGTGELFF
v_call: TRBV3-1
d_call: NA
clone_size: few
j_call: TRBJ2-2

cdr3_nt: TGCAGCGTTGATGTAGCGGGGTTAGATACGCAGTATTTT
cdr3_aa: CSVDVAGLDTQYF
v_call: TRBV29-1
d_call: TRBD2
clone_size: many
j_call: TRBJ2-3

cdr3_nt: TGTGCCACCGGTGGATTTAATGAAAAACTGTTTTTT
cdr3_aa: CATGGFNEKLFF
v_call: TRBV15
d_call: NA
clone_size: few
j_call: TRBJ1-4

cdr3_nt: TGTGCCAGCAGCCTTCGAGGGTTCGCTGAGCAGTTCTTC
cdr3_aa: CASSLRGFAEQFF
v_call: TRBV9
d_call: NA
clone_size: NA
j_call: TRBJ2-1

cdr3_nt: TGTGCCAGCAGCCCTCACGACAGGGCTAGCTCCTACGAGCAGTACTTC
cdr3_aa: CASSPHDRASSYEQYF
v_call: TRBV9
d_call: TRBD1
clone_size: few
j_call: TRBJ2-7

cdr3_nt: TGTGCCAGCAGTCCCGACAGGGGGGTCACCGGGGAGCTGTTTTTT
cdr3_aa: CASSPDRGVTGELFF
v_call: TRBV6-2/TRBV6-3
d_call: TRBD1
clone_size: NA
j_call: TRBJ2-2